This entry lists 20 T cell receptor beta chains sequenced from one sample in a study of molecular identifiers for immune sequencing clone quantification. From the PCR reads, TCRdb called clonotypes with MiXCR, one entry per CDR3 protein. Found here are hundreds of thousands of distinct CDR3 sequences, roughly 27% of them singletons; the top ten hold about 0.78%. Sequencing was done on a sample of naive CD8+ T cells from blood, with Jurkat cell RNA spiked in. Indicated subset: FACS-sorted CD8+CD4-CCR7+CD45RA+ naive T cells. These receptors all stem from a human donor in good health. Some libraries in this study had Jurkat cell RNA spiked in.

This clonotype came up a few times. V and J are TRBV13 and TRBJ1-2; D is possibly TRBD1 (5 bases). CDR1 is PRHDT, CDR2 FYEKMQ, per germline (reference sequence). The CDR3 sequence is 13 residues long. V lost 4 bases and J lost 4, with 10 bases in between. For the CDR3, the DNA is TGTGCCAGCAGCTCAGACAGATTCTATGGCTACACCTTC. Residues: CASSSDRFYGYTF.

The chain recombines TRBV9 with TRBJ2-3; TRBD2 matches at 7 bases. The CDR3 runs 16 residues. Germline V gene lookup returns CDR1 SGDLS and CDR2 YYNGEE. With V trimmed by 4 bases and J by 0 bases, 8 bases remained unmatched. For the CDR3, the DNA is TGTGCCAGCAGCCCCAGCCTAGCGGCTAGCACAGATACGCAGTATTTT. This sequence encodes CASSPSLAASTDTQYF.

This clonotype has ten or more counts. The chain is built from TRBV7-9 and TRBJ2-7; TRBD1 matches 7 bases. The CDR3 loop spans 15 amino acids. J was trimmed by 5 bases and V by 2 bases; bases with no gene match: 9. Per germline, CDR1 SEHNR and CDR2 FQNEAQ (reference sequence). DNA for the CDR3: TGTGCCAGCAGCTTAATCGAGGGGGCGCGCCACGAGCAGTACTTC. This encodes CASSLIEGARHEQYF.

This clonotype was detected only a few times. The gene calls are TRBV11-2 and TRBJ2-5; D possibly corresponds to TRBD2 (6 bases). With 6 bases removed from V and 4 bases from J, the gap between germline ends came to 12 bases. CDR1 SGHAT and CDR2 FQNNGV come from the germline V gene. The CDR3 extends over 13 amino acids. DNA for the CDR3: TGTGCCAGCAGTAGACTAGTCGGAGAGACCCAGTACTTC. Amino acid sequence: CASSRLVGETQYF.

As concerns this clonotype: This may be a read error: a much more frequent sequence differs by one nucleotide. This chain uses TRBV20-1 with TRBJ2-4; the match to TRBD2 covers 8 bases. The CDR3 is 17 amino acids. The germline gives CDR1 DFQATT, CDR2 SNEGSKA (reference sequence). CDR3 region: CSAREAGEALAKNIRYF. The CDR3 nucleotides read TGCAGTGCTAGAGAAGCGGGAGAAGCCCTAGCCAAAAACATTCGGTACTTC.

This clonotype has at least ten counts. The chain links TRBV15 to TRBJ1-1, with D perhaps TRBD1 (6 bases). The germline V gene has CDR1 LNHNV and CDR2 YYDKDF (reference sequence). V lost 2 bases and J 5 bases, leaving 9 bases between the germline ends. The CDR3 totals 13 residues. The CDR3 DNA follows: TGTGCCACCAGCAGAACAGGGATAACTGAAGCTTTCTTT. Protein: CATSRTGITEAFF.

In this sample, this clonotype turned up a few times. This chain links TRBV29-1 with TRBJ2-7, with D perhaps given as TRBD1 or TRBD2 (5 bases each). The CDR3 extends over 17 amino acids. V gave up 5 bases and J gave up 3 bases, with 26 bases separating them. In germline, CDR1 is SQVTM, CDR2 ANQGSEA. CDR3 coding DNA: TGCAGCGTTTTTACAGTAGCGCAAGGGACCTCCCACTACGAGCAGTACTTC. It specifies CSVFTVAQGTSHYEQYF.

The chain uses TRBV29-1 and TRBJ2-2; 10 positions match TRBD2. CDR3 length: 15 amino acids. Germline V gene lookup returns CDR1 SQVTM and CDR2 ANQGSEA. CDR3 region: CGAQGSGRAAGELFF. CDR3 sequence (DNA): TGCGGCGCGCAAGGGAGCGGGAGGGCCGCCGGGGAGCTGTTTTTT.

This clonotype occurred a few times. This chain links TRBV19 with TRBJ1-5; a possible D gene is TRBD1 (5 bases). Trimming took 4 bases from V and 6 from J, leaving 16 bases between them. The CDR3 sequence is 15 residues long. Germline-derived CDR1 and CDR2 are LNHDA and SQIVND (reference sequence). As DNA, the CDR3 is TGTGCCAGTAGTACCCCAGGGTATGCTGGTCAGCCCCAGCATTTT. Its translation: CASSTPGYAGQPQHF.

This clonotype was detected ten times or more. This chain links TRBV5-4 with TRBJ1-1; D gene unclear. Trimming shortened V by 3 bases and J by 3 bases, and 21 bases separated the two germline ends. The CDR3 covers 17 residues. Germline CDR1 reads SGHNT; CDR2 reads YYREEE (reference sequence). The CDR3 coding sequence is TGTGCCAGCAGCTCCCACGCCTGGGGTAGGGCGGACACTGAAGCTTTCTTT. It translates to CASSSHAWGRADTEAFF.

This clonotype was picked up a small number of times. The V and J genes are TRBV5-6 and TRBJ1-1; 8 bases align to TRBD1. The germline V gene has CDR1 SGHDT and CDR2 YYEEEE. This CDR3 comprises 12 residues. The junction had 5 bases not matched to a gene; V was cut back by 4 bases and J by 9 bases. The CDR3 is CASSIGTGQAFF. The DNA for the CDR3 is TGTGCCAGCAGCATCGGGACAGGCCAAGCTTTCTTT.

This clonotype was observed at least ten times. The genes are TRBV29-1 and TRBJ1-1; D is perhaps TRBD1 (6 bases). This CDR3 spans 12 amino acids. The V gene lost 0 bases and the J gene lost 10 bases, with 12 bases spanning the gap. Germline assignment: CDR1 SQVTM and CDR2 ANQGSEA. The CDR3 reads CSVEEGAGGAFF. The CDR3 coding sequence is TGCAGCGTTGAAGAGGGGGCAGGAGGAGCTTTCTTT.

This clonotype has a handful of counts. The chain carries TRBV10-1 and TRBJ1-3; a weak D match, TRBD1 (5 bases). Trimming pared 6 bases from V and 1 base from J, leaving 10 bases between. Germline V lookup: CDR1 WNHNN, CDR2 SYGVQD (reference sequence). The CDR3 is 14 residues long. The CDR3 protein is CASRKGESGNTIYF. DNA of the CDR3: TGCGCCAGCAGGAAAGGGGAATCTGGAAACACCATATATTTT.

The chain recombines TRBV6-5 with TRBJ1-6; 7 bases are shared with TRBD1. V shed 0 bases and J 5 bases; nucleotides not matched to a gene: 4. CDR1 is MNHEY, CDR2 SVGAGI, per germline. This CDR3 spans 16 amino acids. CDR3 sequence (DNA): TGTGCCAGCAGTTACTCGTGGACAGGCAATAATTCACCCCTCCACTTT. Its protein product is CASSYSWTGNNSPLHF.

In the case of this clonotype: A read error is possible here, since a much larger clone lies one base away. J is TRBJ1-4 and V is TRBV14; no firm D call. The CDR3 is 16 residues long. Germline V gene data show CDR1 as SGHDN and CDR2 as FVKESK. CDR3 nucleotides: TGTGCCAGAAGCCACCACAGCCGTTTGACTAATGAAAAACTGTTTTTT. Translating gives CARSHHSRLTNEKLFF. Supplemented by reference TRBV14 and TRBJ1-4, the full variable domain reads EAGVTQFPSHSVIEKGQTVTLRCDPISGHDNLYWYRRVMGKEIKFLLHFVKESKQDESGMPNNRFLAERTGGTYSTLKVQPAELEDSGVYFCARSHHSRLTNEKLFFGSGTQLSVL.

The CDR3 here is CASSQEAGTSGNTGELFF. The DNA of the CDR3 is TGCGCCAGCAGCCAAGAGGCCGGGACTAGCGGCAACACCGGGGAGCTGTTTTTT. This rearrangement joins TRBV4-3 to TRBJ2-2, with TRBD2 matching 11 bases. The CDR3 sequence is 18 residues long. CDR1 is LGHNA and CDR2 is YSLEER in the germline V gene. V lost 0 bases to trimming and J lost 2 bases; unmatched junction nucleotides: 5.

This clonotype was recorded at least ten times. J is TRBJ1-5 and V is TRBV19, with 7 bases lining up with TRBD1. Germline V gives CDR1 LNHDA, CDR2 SQIVND (reference sequence). The CDR3 covers 15 residues. V shed 1 base and J 1 base; nucleotides not matched to a gene: 1. The CDR3 sequence is CASSIGDRSNQPQHF. The CDR3 nucleotides are TGTGCCAGTAGTATAGGGGACAGAAGCAATCAGCCCCAGCATTTT.

In its sample, this clonotype was seen a few times. The chain links TRBV6-5 to TRBJ1-6, with D perhaps matching TRBD1 (6 bases). The CDR3 runs 16 residues. The germline V gene has CDR1 MNHEY and CDR2 SVGAGI. The germline V and J ends were trimmed by 2 bases and 13 bases, with 21 bases remaining between them. CDR3 DNA sequence: TGTGCCAGCAGTTACGAAGAGGACAGATCGATTTGGCCCCTCCACTTT. Its protein product is CASSYEEDRSIWPLHF.

V is TRBV13 and J is TRBJ2-7, with D possibly matching TRBD2 (6 bases). Trimming took 4 bases from V and 2 from J, leaving 9 bases between them. Germline CDR1 PRHDT, CDR2 FYEKMQ (reference sequence). The CDR3 is 13 amino acids. CDR3 DNA sequence: TGTGCCAGCAGCTCTAGCGTTACCTACGAGCAGTACTTC. It is translated as CASSSSVTYEQYF.

This clonotype was observed a handful of times. This chain joins TRBV14 and TRBJ2-5; 12 bases map to TRBD2. Per the germline V gene, CDR1 is SGHDN and CDR2 is FVKESK. V was clipped by 0 bases and J by 1 base; unmatched bases: 9. The CDR3 runs to 19 residues. CDR3 nucleotide sequence: TGTGCCAGCAGCCAAGACGAGACTAGCGGGAGTGGACTCCAAGAGACCCAGTACTTC. Its translation: CASSQDETSGSGLQETQYF.